This T cell receptor beta chain derives from a study of T cells in Graves' hyperthyroidism and ophthalmopathy. For the study at large: Specimen type is peripheral blood, collected at initial diagnosis prior to any treatment.

As regards this clonotype: Antigen unknown.

TCR beta CDR3 sequences were amplified from RNA transcripts. The HTBI primer set drove a first-round RT-PCR of the TCR CDR3. Each CDR3 protein is one row after TCRdb ran MiXCR on the multiplex PCR reads. Of about 720,000 distinct CDR3 sequences in the sample, around 15% are singletons; the top ten hold 8.4%. General study results and limits: Ophthalmopathy prediction by the model preceded onset by a median approximately 6.9 months.

PBMCs were obtained from approximately 10 ml fresh peripheral blood. The receptor's source is a man younger than 30 with Graves' hyperthyroidism. The sequencing input was blood.

As DNA, the CDR3 is TGCAGTGCTAGGGGTAGCGGGAGGGCTGGGGCCAACGTCCTGACTTTC. Its translation: CSARGSGRAGANVLTF. The chain couples TRBV20-1 to TRBJ2-6; 11 bases agree with TRBD2. This CDR3 comprises 16 residues. Germline V gives CDR1 DFQATT, CDR2 SNEGSKA (reference sequence). The J segment lost 2 bases and the V segment lost 3 bases, leaving 3 bases of the junction unmatched.